This entry lists 10 T cell receptor beta chains sequenced from one sample in a study of blood T cell repertoires in COVID-19. This table comes from immunoSEQ multiplex PCR, and its TCRdb copy is limited to in-frame clones, with some not included. The data contain approximately 200,000 clones, roughly 90% of them singletons. Sample: PBMCs or T cells enriched from blood (not recorded which). The source of these receptors is a young man with acute COVID-19.

This chain connects TRBV11-2 to TRBJ1-6, with 12 bases fitting TRBD1. CDR1 is SGHAT, CDR2 FQNNGV, per germline. CDR3 length equals 18 residues. The J segment lost 7 bases and the V segment lost 0 bases, leaving 7 bases of the junction unmatched. The CDR3 sequence is CASSLDLGTGGGNSPLHF. The CDR3 DNA sequence: TGTGCCAGCAGCTTAGACCTAGGGACAGGGGGCGGGAATTCACCCCTCCACTTT.

The V gene is TRBV6-1, the J gene TRBJ2-3; D uncertain. The CDR3 has 14 residues. Per germline, CDR1 MNHNS and CDR2 SASEGT. Trimming pared 2 bases from V and 1 base from J, leaving 7 bases between. The CDR3, as DNA: TGTGCCAGCAGTGAAACCGCGGGCACAGATACGCAGTATTTT. It specifies CASSETAGTDTQYF.

J is TRBJ1-4 and V is TRBV5-1; D remains ambiguous. Germline values: CDR1 SGHRS, CDR2 YFSETQ. V lost 5 bases to trimming and J lost 4 bases, with 9 bases between them. The CDR3 consists of 13 residues. CDR3 sequence (DNA): TGCGCCAGCAGGAACAGTATTAATGAAAAACTGTTTTTT. It is translated as CASRNSINEKLFF.

The rearrangement joins TRBV25-1 to TRBJ2-5, with 10 positions matching TRBD2. The CDR3 extends over 14 amino acids. Per germline, CDR1 MGHDK and CDR2 SYGVNS. The J segment lost 5 bases and the V segment lost 6 bases, leaving 6 bases of the junction unmatched. CDR3 sequence reads: CASRTSGYSETQYF. The CDR3 DNA reads as TGTGCCAGCAGGACTAGCGGGTATTCGGAGACCCAGTACTTC.

The chain links TRBV27 to TRBJ1-1, with D perhaps matching TRBD1 (6 bases). The V and J ends lost 5 bases and 5 bases respectively, with 15 bases between them. Germline lookup yields CDR1 MNHEY and CDR2 SMNVEV (reference sequence). The CDR3 runs to 14 residues. This chain's CDR3 is CASSPQTGRTEAFF. Written as DNA, the CDR3 is TGTGCCAGCAGTCCCCAGACAGGTAGGACTGAAGCTTTCTTT.

This clone was recorded only once. This chain links TRBV7-9 with TRBJ2-1; no reliable D call. The germline CDR1 and CDR2 sequences are SEHNR and FQNEAQ (reference sequence). The germline V and J ends were trimmed by 1 base and 4 bases, with 5 bases remaining between them. The CDR3 has 13 amino acids. The CDR3 sequence: CASSLVLYNEQFF. CDR3 nucleotide sequence: TGTGCCAGCAGCTTAGTACTATACAATGAGCAGTTCTTC.

The chain combines TRBV19 with TRBJ2-1, with 14 bases identical to TRBD2. This CDR3 comprises 17 residues. The trim removed 4 bases at V and 9 bases at J, leaving 11 bases unmatched. Germline assignment: CDR1 LNHDA and CDR2 SQIVND (reference sequence). CDR3 protein: CASSTRSGTSGRREQFF. CDR3 in DNA: TGTGCCAGTAGTACGAGGTCCGGGACTAGCGGGAGACGTGAGCAGTTCTTC.

V and J are TRBV7-9 and TRBJ2-7, with D possibly TRBD1 on 5 matching bases. The CDR3 length is 15 residues. V lost 1 base to trimming and J lost 6 bases, with 16 bases between them. The germline V gene has CDR1 SEHNR and CDR2 FQNEAQ (reference sequence). CDR3 protein: CASSLGRGPKGEQYF. The CDR3 DNA reads TGTGCCAGCAGCTTAGGTAGGGGTCCCAAAGGCGAGCAGTACTTC.

J is TRBJ1-1 and V is TRBV6-5; 7 bases match TRBD1. The CDR3 extends over 13 amino acids. Germline trimming cut 6 bases from V and 6 bases from J; bases unmatched to any gene: 7. Germline loops: CDR1 MNHEY, CDR2 SVGAGI. The CDR3 spells CASSINRGSEAFF. The CDR3 coding sequence is TGTGCCAGCAGCATTAACAGGGGTTCTGAAGCTTTCTTT.

The chain combines TRBV29-1 with TRBJ1-2; maybe TRBD1 (6 bases). Per germline, CDR1 SQVTM and CDR2 ANQGSEA. The CDR3 spans 11 residues. The V end was cut by 7 bases, the J end by 9 bases, with 15 bases between. The CDR3 sequence: CSDLRGESYTF. The CDR3 DNA follows: TGCAGCGACCTCAGGGGTGAAAGCTACACCTTC.